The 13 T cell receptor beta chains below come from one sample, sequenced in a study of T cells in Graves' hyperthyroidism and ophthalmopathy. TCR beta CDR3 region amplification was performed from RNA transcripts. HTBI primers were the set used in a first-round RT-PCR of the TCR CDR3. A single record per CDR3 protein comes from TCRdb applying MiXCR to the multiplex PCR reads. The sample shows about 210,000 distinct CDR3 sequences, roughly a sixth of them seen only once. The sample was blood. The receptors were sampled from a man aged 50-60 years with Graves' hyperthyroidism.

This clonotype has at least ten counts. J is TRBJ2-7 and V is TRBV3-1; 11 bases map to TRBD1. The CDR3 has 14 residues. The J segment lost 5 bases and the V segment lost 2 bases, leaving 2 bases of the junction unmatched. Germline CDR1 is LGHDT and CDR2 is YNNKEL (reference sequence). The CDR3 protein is CASSQTGQGDEQYF. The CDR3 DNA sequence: TGTGCCAGCAGCCAAACGGGACAGGGGGACGAGCAGTACTTC.

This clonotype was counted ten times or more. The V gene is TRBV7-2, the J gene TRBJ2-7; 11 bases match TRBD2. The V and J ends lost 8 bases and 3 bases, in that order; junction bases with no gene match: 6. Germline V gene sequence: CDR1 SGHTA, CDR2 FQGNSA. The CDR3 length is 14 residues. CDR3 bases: TGTGCCAGCCGCGTGACTAGCGGGAACTACGAGCAGTACTTC. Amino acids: CASRVTSGNYEQYF.

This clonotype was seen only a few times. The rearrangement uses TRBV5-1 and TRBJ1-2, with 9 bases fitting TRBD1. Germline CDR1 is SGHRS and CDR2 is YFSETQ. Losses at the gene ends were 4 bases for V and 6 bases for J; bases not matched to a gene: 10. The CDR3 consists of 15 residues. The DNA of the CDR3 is TGCGCCAGCAGCAGGGGGGGACAGGGAAGTGATGGCTACACCTTC. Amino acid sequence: CASSRGGQGSDGYTF. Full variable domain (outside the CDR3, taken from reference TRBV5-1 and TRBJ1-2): KAGVTQTPRYLIKTRGQQVTLSCSPISGHRSVSWYQQTPGQGLQFLFEYFSETQRNKGNFPGRFSGRQFSNSRSEMNVSTLELGDSALYLCASSRGGQGSDGYTFGSGTRLTVV.

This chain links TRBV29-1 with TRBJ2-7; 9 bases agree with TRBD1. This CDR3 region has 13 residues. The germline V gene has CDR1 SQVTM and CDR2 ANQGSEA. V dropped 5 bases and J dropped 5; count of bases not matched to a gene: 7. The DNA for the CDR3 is TGCAGCGTTTTGCGGACAGGGGCGGACGAGCAGTACTTC. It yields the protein CSVLRTGADEQYF.

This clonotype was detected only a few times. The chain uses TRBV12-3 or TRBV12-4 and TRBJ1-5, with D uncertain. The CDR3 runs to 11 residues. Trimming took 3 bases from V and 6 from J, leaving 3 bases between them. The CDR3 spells CASSFGQPQHF. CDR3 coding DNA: TGTGCCAGCAGTTTTGGTCAGCCCCAGCATTTT.

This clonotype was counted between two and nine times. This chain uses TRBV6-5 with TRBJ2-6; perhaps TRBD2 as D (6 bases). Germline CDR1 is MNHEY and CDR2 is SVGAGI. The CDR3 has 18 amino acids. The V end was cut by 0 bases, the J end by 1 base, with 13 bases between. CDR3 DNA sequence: TGTGCCAGCAGTTACTCGAGGGACTTTTGGTCTGGGGCCAACGTCCTGACTTTC. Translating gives CASSYSRDFWSGANVLTF.

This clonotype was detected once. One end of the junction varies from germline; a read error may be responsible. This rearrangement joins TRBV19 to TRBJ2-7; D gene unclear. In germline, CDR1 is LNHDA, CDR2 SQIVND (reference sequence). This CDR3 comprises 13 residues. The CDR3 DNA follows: TGTGCCAGTAGTATTGATGGAACATACGAGCAGCACTTC. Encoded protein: CASSIDGTYEQHF.

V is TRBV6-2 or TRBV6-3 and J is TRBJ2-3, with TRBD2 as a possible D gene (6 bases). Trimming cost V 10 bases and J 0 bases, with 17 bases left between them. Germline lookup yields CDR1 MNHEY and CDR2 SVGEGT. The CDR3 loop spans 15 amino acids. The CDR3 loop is CANAIAEGSTDTQYF. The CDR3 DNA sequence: TGTGCCAACGCTATAGCGGAGGGAAGCACAGATACGCAGTATTTT.

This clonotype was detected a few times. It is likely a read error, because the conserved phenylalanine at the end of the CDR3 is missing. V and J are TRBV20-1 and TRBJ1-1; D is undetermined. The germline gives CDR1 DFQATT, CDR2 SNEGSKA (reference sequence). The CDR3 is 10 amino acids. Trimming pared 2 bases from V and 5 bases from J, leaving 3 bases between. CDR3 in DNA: TGCAGTGCTAGATGGACTGAAGCTTTCCTT. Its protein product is CSARWTEAFL.

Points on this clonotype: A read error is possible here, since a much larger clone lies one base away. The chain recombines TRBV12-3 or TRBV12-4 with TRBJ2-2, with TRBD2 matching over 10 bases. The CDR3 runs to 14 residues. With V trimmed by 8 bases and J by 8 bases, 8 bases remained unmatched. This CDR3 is CASAVLAGVGELFF. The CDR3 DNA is TGTGCCAGCGCTGTTCTAGCGGGAGTTGGGGAGCTGTTTTTT.

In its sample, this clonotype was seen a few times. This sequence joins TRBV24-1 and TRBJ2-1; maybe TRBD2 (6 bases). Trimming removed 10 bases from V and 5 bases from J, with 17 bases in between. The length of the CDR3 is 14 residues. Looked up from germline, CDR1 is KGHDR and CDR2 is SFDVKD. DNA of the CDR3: TGTGCCACTATGGCCGGGAGAGGGGACAATGAGCAGTTCTTC. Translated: CATMAGRGDNEQFF.

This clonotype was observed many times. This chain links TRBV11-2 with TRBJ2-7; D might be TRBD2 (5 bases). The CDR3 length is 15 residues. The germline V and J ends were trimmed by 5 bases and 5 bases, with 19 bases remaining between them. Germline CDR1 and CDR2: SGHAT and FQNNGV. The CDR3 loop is CASSPPGISRHEQYF. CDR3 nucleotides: TGTGCCAGCAGCCCACCCGGGATCTCCCGGCACGAGCAGTACTTC.

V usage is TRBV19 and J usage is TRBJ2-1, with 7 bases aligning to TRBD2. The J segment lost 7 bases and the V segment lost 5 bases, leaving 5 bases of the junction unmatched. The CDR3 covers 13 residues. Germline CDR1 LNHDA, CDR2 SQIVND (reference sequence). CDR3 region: CASSLLARNEQFF. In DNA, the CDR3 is TGTGCCAGTAGTTTACTAGCGCGAAATGAGCAGTTCTTC.